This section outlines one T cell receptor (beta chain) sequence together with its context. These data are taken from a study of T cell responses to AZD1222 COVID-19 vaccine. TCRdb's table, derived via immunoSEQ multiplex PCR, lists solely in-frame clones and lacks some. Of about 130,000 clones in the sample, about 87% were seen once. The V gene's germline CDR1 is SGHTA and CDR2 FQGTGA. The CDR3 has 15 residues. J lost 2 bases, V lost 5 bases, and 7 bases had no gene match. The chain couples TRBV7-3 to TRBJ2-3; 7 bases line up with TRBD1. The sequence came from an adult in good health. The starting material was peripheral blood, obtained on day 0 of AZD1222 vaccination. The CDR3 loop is CASSKDRSSTDTQYF. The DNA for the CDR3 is TGTGCCAGCAGCAAGGACAGGTCCTCCACAGATACGCAGTATTTT. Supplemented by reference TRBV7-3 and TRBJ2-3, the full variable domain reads GAGVSQTPSNKVTEKGKYVELRCDPISGHTALYWYRQSLGQGPEFLIYFQGTGAADDSGLPNDRFFAVRPEGSVSTLKIQRTERGDSAVYLCASSKDRSSTDTQYFGPGTRLTVL.